Listed here are 4 T cell receptor beta chains from one sample, sequenced in a study of identical twins. TCRdb passed the 5' RACE reads through MiXCR, listing each CDR3 protein once. The data show around 960,000 distinct CDR3 sequences, around 12% seen once. The sample also formed part of further work on yellow fever vaccine responses in identical twins.

Sequencing used PBMCs. Every receptor here comes from a woman between 18 and 30 years old in good health.

The V and J genes are TRBV12-3 or TRBV12-4 and TRBJ2-3; D call uncertain. V was shortened by 5 bases and J by 2 bases, with 8 bases between the two germline ends. This CDR3 contains 13 residues. CDR3 loop: CASSKAPTDTQYF. The CDR3 DNA reads as TGTGCCAGCAGTAAGGCCCCCACAGATACGCAGTATTTT.

This clonotype was seen more than once but under ten times. CDR3: CSAQRSLGHLQETQYF. CDR3 coding DNA: TGCAGCGCCCAAAGGTCTTTGGGACATCTCCAAGAGACCCAGTACTTC. The V call is TRBV29-1, the J call TRBJ2-5; D possibly corresponds to TRBD1 (6 bases). The CDR3 is made up of 16 amino acids. The germline gives CDR1 SQVTM, CDR2 ANQGSEA. V gave up 7 bases and J gave up 1 base, with 22 bases separating them.

This clonotype has a handful of counts. Written as DNA, the CDR3 is TGTGCCAGCAGTTACTCACAGGGGGTTGTCTCACCCCTCCACTTT. Translated: CASSYSQGVVSPLHF. This chain connects TRBV6-2 or TRBV6-3 to TRBJ1-6, with 8 bases identical to TRBD1. CDR1 and CDR2 (germline): MNHEY, SVGEGT. The CDR3 consists of 15 residues. V was clipped by 0 bases and J by 10 bases; unmatched bases: 5.

This clonotype was counted a few times. V usage is TRBV15 and J usage is TRBJ1-2; tentative D call: TRBD1 (5 bases). The CDR3 extends over 16 amino acids. V lost 3 bases, J lost 0 bases, and 14 bases lay in between. Germline V gene data show CDR1 as LNHNV and CDR2 as YYDKDF (reference sequence). CDR3 loop: CATSRGDDYPNYGYTF. The CDR3 DNA is TGTGCCACCAGCAGGGGGGATGATTACCCTAACTATGGCTACACCTTC.